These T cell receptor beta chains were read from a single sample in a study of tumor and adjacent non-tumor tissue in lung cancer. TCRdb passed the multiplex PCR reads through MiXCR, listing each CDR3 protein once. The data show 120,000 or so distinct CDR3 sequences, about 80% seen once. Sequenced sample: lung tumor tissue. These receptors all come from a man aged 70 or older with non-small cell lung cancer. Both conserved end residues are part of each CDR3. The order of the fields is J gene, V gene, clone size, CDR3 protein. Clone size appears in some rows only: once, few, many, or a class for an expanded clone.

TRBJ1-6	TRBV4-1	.	CASSQGFAAYNSHLHF
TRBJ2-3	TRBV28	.	CASNFSSGRGTDTQYF
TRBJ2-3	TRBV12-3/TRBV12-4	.	CGSFIKDTQYF
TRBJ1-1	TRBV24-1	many	CATSEGGGNAEAFF
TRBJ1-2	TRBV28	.	CTSSAMSRDGYTF
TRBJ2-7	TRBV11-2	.	CASSLPPGTPTYEQYF
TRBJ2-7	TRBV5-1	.	CAGSLEQGAYEQYF
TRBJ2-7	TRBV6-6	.	CASNNSPVGEQYF
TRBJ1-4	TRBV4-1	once	CASSQAPPGDNEKLFF
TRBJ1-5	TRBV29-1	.	CSVRLGGQGVNQPQHF
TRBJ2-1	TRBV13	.	CTSSQQGSFYNEQFF
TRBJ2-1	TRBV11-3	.	CASSLDPTWGRCEQFF
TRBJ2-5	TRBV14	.	CASTPLGTIGPETQYF
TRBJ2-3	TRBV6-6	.	CASSYVAGGTDTKYF
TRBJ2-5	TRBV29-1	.	CGVADKFQDTQYF
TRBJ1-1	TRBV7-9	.	CASSPLAQYTNTETFF
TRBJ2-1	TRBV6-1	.	CASSDPGQLNDEQLF
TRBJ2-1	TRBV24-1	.	CATSGRGLVNEQFF
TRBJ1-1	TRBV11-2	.	CASSLGTSDEPFF
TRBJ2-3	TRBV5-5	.	CASGRSPPTDTQYF
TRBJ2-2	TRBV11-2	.	CATNPLAGGTGELLF
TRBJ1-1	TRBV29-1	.	CSVFRQGTKTEAIF
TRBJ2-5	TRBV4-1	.	CAGSQNPGQAKETQYF
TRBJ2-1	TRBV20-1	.	CSVRSTVASSYNEQFF
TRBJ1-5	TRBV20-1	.	CSARDTIGVNQPQHF
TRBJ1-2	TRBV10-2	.	CARSSSSPNYGHTF
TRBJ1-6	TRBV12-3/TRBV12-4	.	CASSQGNSHIHF
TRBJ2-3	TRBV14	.	CPSSQVRYGVGTDTQYF